The 9 T cell receptor beta chains listed next were all sequenced from one sample in a study of vaccination effects on CD4 cells after COVID-19. The repertoire was sequenced with immunoSEQ multiplex PCR; TCRdb's copy has only in-frame clones and lacks some. The data show tens of thousands of clones, with over 65% seen just once and roughly 9.6% held by the top ten. Their target antigens are unknown. Following an approximately 10-day culture, CD4+ T cells were purified. This material consisted of CD4+ T cells from PBMCs cultured without peptide, taken before COVID-19 vaccination. These receptors all come from a human donor who received a COVID-19 vaccine.

The chain carries TRBV5-6 and TRBJ1-4; D might be TRBD1 (6 bases). V lost 5 bases to trimming and J lost 2 bases, with 19 bases between them. CDR1 is SGHDT and CDR2 is YYEEEE in the germline V gene. This CDR3 contains 17 residues. The chain's CDR3 is CASSTTSFRGTNEKLFF. CDR3 in DNA: TGTGCCAGCAGTACTACTTCCTTCAGGGGCACTAATGAAAAACTGTTTTTT.

V is TRBV5-1 and J is TRBJ2-2; 10 positions match TRBD1. The trim removed 0 bases at V and 0 bases at J, leaving 2 bases unmatched. Germline V gene sequence: CDR1 SGHRS, CDR2 YFSETQ. This CDR3 region has 17 residues. CDR3 DNA sequence: TGCGCCAGCAGCTTGGGGACAGGGGGGCCGAACACCGGGGAGCTGTTTTTT. This codes for CASSLGTGGPNTGELFF.

The V gene is TRBV20-1, the J gene TRBJ2-3; maybe TRBD2 (6 bases). Germline loops: CDR1 DFQATT, CDR2 SNEGSKA (reference sequence). The CDR3 is 15 amino acids. The V and J ends lost 3 bases and 2 bases respectively, with 15 bases between them. The CDR3 DNA reads as TGCAGTGCTAGTGGGTCAGGGACTGACACAGATACGCAGTATTTT. Translated: CSASGSGTDTDTQYF.

A single count supports this clone. The CDR3 nucleotides read TGTGCCAGCAGTTACCGGCAGAGCGATACGCAGTATTTT. Translated, it gives CASSYRQSDTQYF. The chain links TRBV6-5 to TRBJ2-3; D unresolved. V shed 2 bases and J shed 6 bases, with 9 bases lying between them. CDR1 MNHEY and CDR2 SVGAGI come from the germline V gene. The length of the CDR3 is 13 residues.

The genes are TRBV4-3 and TRBJ1-6; D not certain. The V end lost 3 bases, the J end lost 10 bases, and 16 bases lay between the germline ends. The germline gives CDR1 LGHNA, CDR2 YSLEER. CDR3 length equals 15 residues. CDR3 in amino acids: CASSQVAQMRSPLHF. The CDR3 DNA reads as TGCGCCAGCAGCCAGGTGGCTCAGATGAGGTCACCCCTCCACTTT.

The V gene is TRBV11-3, the J gene TRBJ1-2, with 9 nucleotides matching TRBD1. The J segment lost 5 bases and the V segment lost 0 bases, leaving 16 bases of the junction unmatched. This CDR3 has 19 residues. Germline assignment: CDR1 SGHNT and CDR2 YENEEA. The CDR3 is CASSLDPLVPGQGYYGYTF. CDR3 coding DNA: TGTGCCAGCAGCTTAGACCCACTCGTCCCGGGACAGGGCTATTATGGCTACACCTTC.

A single count supports this clone. V gene TRBV7-8 combines with J gene TRBJ2-1; the match to TRBD1 covers 8 bases. This CDR3 is 18 amino acids long. V lost 2 bases and J lost 4; bases outside the gene matches: 13. CDR1 and CDR2 from the germline V gene are SGHVS and FQNEAQ. The CDR3 reads CASSLRVRQGRQYNEQFF. CDR3 nucleotides: TGTGCCAGCAGCTTACGGGTACGACAGGGGCGACAGTACAATGAGCAGTTCTTC.

This clone has a handful of counts. This chain connects TRBV19 to TRBJ1-1; D gene unclear. The germline V gene has CDR1 LNHDA and CDR2 SQIVND (reference sequence). This CDR3 comprises 14 residues. Trimming cost V 3 bases and J 0 bases, with 8 bases left between them. The CDR3 DNA follows: TGTGCCAGTAGTATTCGACACCTGAACACTGAAGCTTTCTTT. Its translation is CASSIRHLNTEAFF.

V and J are TRBV24-1 and TRBJ2-7, with D maybe TRBD1 (7 bases). Trimming stripped 2 bases from V and 2 bases from J, with 12 bases between. Germline assignment: CDR1 KGHDR and CDR2 SFDVKD. The CDR3 runs 15 residues. CDR3 nucleotide sequence: TGTGCCACCAGTGATTGGGACAGCGGGCCCTACGAGCAGTACTTC. Its translation is CATSDWDSGPYEQYF.